This TCR beta chain was sequenced during a study of HIV-infected patients and healthy controls. Many counts were recorded for this clonotype. CDR1 is LNHDA and CDR2 is SQIVND in the germline V gene (reference sequence). CDR3 length: 11 residues. V was shortened by 7 bases and J by 3 bases, with 7 bases between the two germline ends. About 540 ng RNA was reverse transcribed with alpha and beta constant-region primers. Each of the alpha and beta chains got its own library through chain-specific third strand synthesis with indices. One entry per CDR3 protein results from TCRdb running MiXCR on the 5' RACE reads. The sample carries more than 15,000 distinct CDR3 sequences, roughly 6% recorded once. The repertoire came from unfractionated whole blood and reflected all unsorted peripheral T cells.

The sequenced sample was blood. J is TRBJ2-7 and V is TRBV19; possibly TRBD2 for D (6 bases). The clonotype comes from an adult in good health. CDR3 amino acids: CASMGGYEQYF. The CDR3 DNA sequence: TGTGCCAGTATGGGGGGCTACGAGCAGTACTTC.